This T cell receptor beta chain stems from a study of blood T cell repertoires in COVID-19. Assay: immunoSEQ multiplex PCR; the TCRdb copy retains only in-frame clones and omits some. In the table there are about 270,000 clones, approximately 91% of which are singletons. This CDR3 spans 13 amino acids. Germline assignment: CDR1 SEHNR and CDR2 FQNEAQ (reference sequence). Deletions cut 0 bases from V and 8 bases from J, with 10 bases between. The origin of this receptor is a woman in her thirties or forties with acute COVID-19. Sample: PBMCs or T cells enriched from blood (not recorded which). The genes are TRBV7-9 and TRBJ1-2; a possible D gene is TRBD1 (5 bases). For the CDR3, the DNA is TGTGCCAGCAGCTTAGCCACAGGTTGGGGCTACACCTTC. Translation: CASSLATGWGYTF. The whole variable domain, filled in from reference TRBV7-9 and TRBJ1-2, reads DTGVSQNPRHKITKRGQNVTFRCDPISEHNRLYWYRQTLGQGPEFLTYFQNEAQLEKSRLLSDRFSAERPKGSFSTLEIQRTEQGDSAMYLCASSLATGWGYTFGSGTRLTVV.